Included here is one T cell receptor beta chain sequence, with context. This sample is drawn from a study of shared clonotypes between healthy human individuals. CD45RO-negative CD8 cells positively selected for CCR7 made up the naive population, which excluded terminally differentiated effector memory CD45RA+ cells. Tens of thousands of T cell genomes (approximately 210 ng DNA) went into each sorted-subset replicate. TCRdb's copy holds only in-frame clones and misses some; the assay was immunoSEQ multiplex PCR. The sample yields 550,000 to 650,000 clones, approximately 96% seen once. There are 14 residues in the CDR3. V trimming: 6 bases; J trimming: 5 bases; junction bases outside the gene matches: 6. Germline CDR1 SNHLY, CDR2 FYNNEI.

Sequencing was performed on naive CD8+ T cells sorted from blood. The sequence was collected from a woman in her thirties in good health. The V call is TRBV2, the J call TRBJ1-1; 10 positions match TRBD1. The CDR3 loop reads CASRTGQGLTEAFF. DNA for the CDR3: TGTGCCAGCAGAACGGGACAGGGGTTGACTGAAGCTTTCTTT.